The 21 T cell receptor beta chains in this list originate from one sample, sequenced in a study of T cells expressing NK-cell markers. TCRdb processed the 5' RACE reads again and assigns one entry to each CDR3 protein, with no DNA. The sample table includes around 280,000 distinct CDR3 sequences. The sample consisted of blood T cells: a sorted CD56 or NKG2C T cell subset, CD4+ or CD8+ T cells, or bulk PBMC T cells (not recorded which). Every receptor here comes from a man between 18 and 35 years old in good health.

V and J are TRBV29-1 and TRBJ1-2; as DNA is missing, the TRBD1 call by TCRdb cannot be tested. There are 12 residues in the CDR3. Looked up from germline, CDR1 is SQVTM and CDR2 is ANQGSEA. The CDR3 is CSVWGTEPGYTF.

The genes are TRBV29-1 and TRBJ2-5; TCRdb's assignment of TRBD1 cannot be checked, as there is no DNA. Germline V CDR1 and CDR2: SQVTM, ANQGSEA. The CDR3 totals 13 residues. The CDR3 protein is CSVYTGAGETQYF.

The chain employs TRBV7-3 and TRBJ2-7; TCRdb designates TRBD1, a call that cannot be tested without DNA. The CDR3 has 16 residues. In germline, CDR1 is SGHTA, CDR2 FQGTGA. This CDR3 is CASSLTTGTGRYEQYF.

CDR3: CASSYSRGQGYNEQFF. The V and J genes are TRBV6-5 and TRBJ2-1; checking the TCRdb D call of TRBD1 is not possible without DNA. The CDR3 runs 16 residues. CDR1 is MNHEY and CDR2 is SVGAGI in the germline V gene.

The CDR3 spells CASSVGGRPTEAFF. The rearrangement uses TRBV9 and TRBJ1-1; TCRdb's D call of TRBD1 is untestable without DNA. Germline values: CDR1 SGDLS, CDR2 YYNGEE. The CDR3 totals 14 residues. Complete variable domain (other parts from reference TRBV9 and TRBJ1-1): DSGVTQTPKHLITATGQRVTLRCSPRSGDLSVYWYQQSLDQGLQFLIQYYNGEERAKGNILERFSAQQFPDLHSELNLSSLELGDSALYFCASSVGGRPTEAFFGQGTRLTVV.

The rearrangement links TRBV29-1 to TRBJ2-1; TCRdb's D call of TRBD2 is untestable without DNA. Germline values: CDR1 SQVTM, CDR2 ANQGSEA. The CDR3 contains 14 residues. This CDR3 is CSTNGAGVGNEQFF.

The chain joins TRBV5-4 to TRBJ2-3. Germline assignment: CDR1 SGHNT and CDR2 YYREEE (reference sequence). The CDR3 consists of 14 residues. The CDR3 protein is CASSLAGGSDTQYF.

This chain connects TRBV11-3 to TRBJ2-5; no DNA is available, so the TRBD2 call from TCRdb remains unchecked. This CDR3 region has 17 residues. Germline V gene data show CDR1 as SGHNT and CDR2 as YENEEA. The CDR3 is CASSLGSTGLVEETQYF.

This rearrangement joins TRBV12-3 or TRBV12-4 to TRBJ1-1. The CDR3 runs to 14 residues. CDR3 amino acids: CASVPLRAGPGAFF.

The chain joins TRBV10-3 to TRBJ2-1. CDR1 is ENHRY, CDR2 SYGVKD, per germline. The CDR3 covers 12 residues. The CDR3 spells CAIADLTNEQFF.

The chain has TRBV10-3 and TRBJ1-1; checking the TCRdb D call of TRBD1 is not possible without DNA. CDR1 and CDR2 (germline): ENHRY, SYGVKD. The CDR3 contains 16 residues. Here the CDR3 reads CAISDNPTGKITEAFF.

This rearrangement joins TRBV6-5 to TRBJ2-7; TCRdb's assignment of TRBD1 cannot be checked, as there is no DNA. The germline gives CDR1 MNHEY, CDR2 SVGAGI. The CDR3 length is 15 residues. The CDR3 spells CASSYGRGPPYEQYF.

This sequence joins TRBV12-3 or TRBV12-4 and TRBJ2-7; TCRdb's assignment of TRBD1 cannot be checked, as there is no DNA. The CDR3 consists of 13 residues. CDR3 sequence: CASSSDNRYEQYF.

The chain couples TRBV20-1 to TRBJ2-7; TCRdb returns TRBD1, unconfirmable since there is no DNA. Germline values: CDR1 DFQATT, CDR2 SNEGSKA (reference sequence). This CDR3 has 15 residues. This CDR3 reads CSARGSARDSYEQYF.

CDR3 region: CASSTMLRPAGTDTQYF. V usage is TRBV12-3 or TRBV12-4 and J usage is TRBJ2-3. The CDR3 is made up of 17 amino acids.

The chain is built from TRBV5-6 and TRBJ2-5. The germline V gene has CDR1 SGHDT and CDR2 YYEEEE. There are 13 residues in the CDR3. CDR3 region: CASSMWLRETQYF.

The chain couples TRBV30 to TRBJ1-1; TCRdb indicates TRBD1, and absent DNA this call remains unverified. CDR1 is GTSNPN, CDR2 SVGIG, per germline (reference sequence). The CDR3 is 15 amino acids. This CDR3 reads CAWRTGQGRRTEAFF.

CDR3: CASSMVAGSEYEQYF. The chain uses TRBV21-1 and TRBJ2-7; no DNA is available, so the TRBD2 call from TCRdb remains unchecked. TRBV21-1 is a pseudogene locus. The CDR3 is 15 amino acids.

This chain joins TRBV6-2 or TRBV6-3 and TRBJ1-1. This CDR3 contains 15 residues. Germline CDR1 MNHEY, CDR2 SVGEGT. The chain's CDR3 is CASSYLVRQHTEAFF.

The chain links TRBV24-1 to TRBJ2-3. The CDR3 covers 13 residues. The germline V gene has CDR1 KGHDR and CDR2 SFDVKD. CDR3 loop: CATSDTNTDTQYF.

The V gene is TRBV7-9, the J gene TRBJ2-1; lacking DNA, the TRBD2 call made by TCRdb goes unchecked. The CDR3 length is 15 residues. CDR1 SEHNR and CDR2 FQNEAQ come from the germline V gene (reference sequence). CDR3: CASSLASGPNNEQFF.